Below are 2 T cell receptor beta chains sequenced from a single sample in a study of brain T cells in children with intractable seizures. The time point is: blood from clinic visit 5 months post-surgery; TSC patient then seizure free. Assay: immunoSEQ multiplex PCR; the TCRdb copy retains only in-frame clones and omits some. This repertoire shows around 340,000 clones, nearly 95% found once; its top ten account for around 6%. The material sequenced was peripheral blood, taken approximately 5 months after surgery. All receptors come from a boy less than two years old with tuberous sclerosis and intractable seizures.

The rearrangement joins TRBV6-6 to TRBJ2-2, with 8 bases that match TRBD2. The length of the CDR3 is 12 residues. Per the germline V gene, CDR1 is MNHNY and CDR2 is SVGAGI (reference sequence). Germline trimming cut 11 bases from V and 7 bases from J; bases unmatched to any gene: 6. For the CDR3, the DNA is TGTGCCTGGCGGGGGGCGGACGGGGAGCTGTTTTTT. The encoded protein is CAWRGADGELFF.

V gene TRBV21-1 combines with J gene TRBJ2-7; the DNA was not used to check the table's D call, TRBD1. TRBV21-1 constitutes a pseudogene. The CDR3 length is 13 residues. The DNA of the CDR3 is TGTGCCAGTTACAGGGCCGGATACCGCGAGCAGTACTTC. It codes for CASYRAGYREQYF.